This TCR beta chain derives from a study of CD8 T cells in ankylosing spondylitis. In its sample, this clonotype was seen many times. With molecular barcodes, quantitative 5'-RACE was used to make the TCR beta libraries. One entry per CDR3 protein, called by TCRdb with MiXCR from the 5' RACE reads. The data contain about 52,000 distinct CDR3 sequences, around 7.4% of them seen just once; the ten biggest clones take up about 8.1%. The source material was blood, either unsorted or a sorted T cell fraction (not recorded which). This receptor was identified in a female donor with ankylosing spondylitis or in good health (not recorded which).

DNA of the CDR3: TGCAGTGCCGCCGACAGGAGACTGGGTGAAGCTTTCTTT. Amino acids: CSAADRRLGEAFF. This chain connects TRBV20-1 to TRBJ1-1, with D perhaps TRBD1 (6 bases). CDR1 is DFQATT, CDR2 SNEGSKA, per germline (reference sequence). Trimming took off 6 bases at V and 7 bases at J, with 18 bases between the two ends. The CDR3 has 13 residues.